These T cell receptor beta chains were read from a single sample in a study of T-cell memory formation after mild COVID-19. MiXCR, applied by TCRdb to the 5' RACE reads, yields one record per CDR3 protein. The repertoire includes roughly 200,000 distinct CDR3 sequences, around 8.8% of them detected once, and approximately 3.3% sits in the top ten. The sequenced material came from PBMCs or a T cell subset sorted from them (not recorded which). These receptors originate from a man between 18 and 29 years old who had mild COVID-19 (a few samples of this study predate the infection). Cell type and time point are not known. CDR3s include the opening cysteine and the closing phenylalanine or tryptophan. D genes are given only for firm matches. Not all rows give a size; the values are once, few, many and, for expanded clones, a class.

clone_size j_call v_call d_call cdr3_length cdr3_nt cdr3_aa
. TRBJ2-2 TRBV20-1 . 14 TGCAGTGCTCCCGACGGGGGAGGCACCGGGGAGCTGTTTTTT CSAPDGGGTGELFF
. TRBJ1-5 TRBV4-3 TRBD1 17 TGCGCCAGCAGCCAAGACCCCGGACAGGGAGGAATTCAGCCCCAGCATTTT CASSQDPGQGGIQPQHF
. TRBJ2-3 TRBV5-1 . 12 TGCGCCAGCAGCTTGACCGCAGATACGCAGTATTTT CASSLTADTQYF
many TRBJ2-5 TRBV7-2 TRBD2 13 TGTGCCAGCACCCTCGGGACTAGCGGGACCCAGTACTTC CASTLGTSGTQYF
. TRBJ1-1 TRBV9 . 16 TGTGCCAGCAGCGTAGGAGGCGTGAGGGGAAGCACTGAAGCTTTCTTT CASSVGGVRGSTEAFF
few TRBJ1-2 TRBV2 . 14 TGTGCCAGCAGTGAAAATGGGATCCCCTATGGCTACACCTTC CASSENGIPYGYTF
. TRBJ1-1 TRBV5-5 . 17 TGTGCCAGCAGCGGTTCTGGACCGGGCCGCCTGAACACTGAAGCTTTCTTT CASSGSGPGRLNTEAFF
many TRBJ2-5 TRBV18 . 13 TGTGCCAGCTCACCACCGCCCCTGGGGTCCCAGTACTTC CASSPPPLGSQYF
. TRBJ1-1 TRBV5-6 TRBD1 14 TGTGCCAGCAGCTGGGGGACAGGACGGATGAATGCTTTCTTT CASSWGTGRMNAFF
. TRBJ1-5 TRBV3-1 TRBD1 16 TGTGCCAGCAGTCCCGGGACAGGGCTAGCGGGCCAGCCCCAGCATTTT CASSPGTGLAGQPQHF
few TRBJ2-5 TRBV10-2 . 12 TGCGCCAGCAGTGCGGGGGTTGAGACCCAGTACTTC CASSAGVETQYF
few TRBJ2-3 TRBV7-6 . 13 TGTGCCAGCAGCAGTAGGGACACAGATACGCAGTATTTT CASSSRDTDTQYF
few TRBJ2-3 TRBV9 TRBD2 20 TGTGCCAGCAGCCCGCGGATCCCGGGACTAGCGGGGGGGCCTACAGATACGCAGTATTTT CASSPRIPGLAGGPTDTQYF
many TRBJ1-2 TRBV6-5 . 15 TGTGCCAGCAGTTACTCGAGTGGAGGAAGCTATGGCTACACCTTC CASSYSSGGSYGYTF
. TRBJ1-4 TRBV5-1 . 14 TGCGCCAGCAGCTACTACGCAACTAATGAAAAACTGTTTTTT CASSYYATNEKLFF
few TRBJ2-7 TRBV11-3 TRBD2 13 TGTGCCAGCAGCTATCGGGAGGGTTCCGAGCAGTACTTC CASSYREGSEQYF
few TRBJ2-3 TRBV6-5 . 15 TGTGCCAGCAGTTCCCCGGGACATAGCACAGATACGCAGTATTTT CASSSPGHSTDTQYF
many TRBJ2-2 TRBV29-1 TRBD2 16 TGCAGCGTTGTTTTGTTACGGGGGGGCCGTTGGCGGGAGCTGTTTTTT CSVVLLRGGRWRELFF
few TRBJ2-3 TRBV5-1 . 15 TGCGCCAGCAGCGTGATAGCAGGGGTCGCAGATACGCAGTATTTT CASSVIAGVADTQYF
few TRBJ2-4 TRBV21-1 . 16 TGTGCCAGCAGCAAAACGACAGAGCTAGCCAAAAACATTCAGTACTTC CASSKTTELAKNIQYF
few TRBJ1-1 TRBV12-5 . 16 TGTGCTAGTGGTTTGGTACTGTACGGCGTGAACACTGAAGCTTTCTTT CASGLVLYGVNTEAFF
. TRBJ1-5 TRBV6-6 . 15 TGTGCCAGCAGCTCCCCAGGGGTGAGCAAACAGCCCCAGCATTTT CASSSPGVSKQPQHF
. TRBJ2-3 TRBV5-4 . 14 TGTGCCAGCAGCTTGGACAGGGTCACAGATACGCAGTATTTT CASSLDRVTDTQYF
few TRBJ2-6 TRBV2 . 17 TGTGCCAGCAGTGAAGTAACCTGGCGCTCTGGGGCCAACGTCCTGACTTTC CASSEVTWRSGANVLTF
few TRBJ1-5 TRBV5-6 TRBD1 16 TGTGCCAGCAGCTTGGGCACAGGGGGCGCGGGTCAGCCCCAGCATTTT CASSLGTGGAGQPQHF
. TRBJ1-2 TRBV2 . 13 TGTGCCAGCAGTGAATCGGGGGGGCAGGGCTACACCTTC CASSESGGQGYTF
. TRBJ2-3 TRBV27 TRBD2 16 TGTGCCAGCAGTAGCCGGACTAGCGGGGGAACAGATACGCAGTATTTT CASSSRTSGGTDTQYF
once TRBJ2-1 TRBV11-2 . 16 TGTGCCAGCAGCCCCCTCTCGGCAATTGGTGCAGCTGAGCAGTTCTTC CASSPLSAIGAAEQFF
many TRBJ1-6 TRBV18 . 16 TGTGCCAGCTCACCTCTCATAACAGGGAGCAATTCACCCCTCCACTTT CASSPLITGSNSPLHF
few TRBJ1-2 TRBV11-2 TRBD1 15 TGTGCCAGCAGTCTACAGGGGGTGTCTAACTATGGCTACACCTTC CASSLQGVSNYGYTF
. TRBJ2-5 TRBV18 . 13 TGTGCCAGCTCACCCGCGTACCAAGAGACCCAGTACTTC CASSPAYQETQYF
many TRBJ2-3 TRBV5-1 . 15 TGCGCCAGCTCTCTTGGAGGAGCTAGCACAGATACGCAGTATTTT CASSLGGASTDTQYF
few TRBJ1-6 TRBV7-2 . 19 TGTGCCAGCAGCTTCTGGGTACCGACAGACGACTTCTATAATTCACCCCTCCACTTT CASSFWVPTDDFYNSPLHF
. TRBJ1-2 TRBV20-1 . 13 TGCAGTGCCCCTCTCCCCCGGGAGGGTGGCTACACCTTC CSAPLPREGGYTF
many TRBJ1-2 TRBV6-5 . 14 TGTGCCAGCAGCCCCCGACAGAGTCTCTATGGCTACACCTTC CASSPRQSLYGYTF
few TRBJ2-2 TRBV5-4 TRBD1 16 TGTGCCAGCAGCTCCCGGACAGGGGGGAACACCGGGGAGCTGTTTTTT CASSSRTGGNTGELFF
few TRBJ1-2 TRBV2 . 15 TGTGCCAGCAGTGACAGACCGCTGTTCGACTATGGCTACACCTTC CASSDRPLFDYGYTF
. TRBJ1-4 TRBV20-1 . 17 TGCAGTGCTAGAGATTCGGCAGGTTCGGCAACTAATGAAAAACTGTTTTTT CSARDSAGSATNEKLFF
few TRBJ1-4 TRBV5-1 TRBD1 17 TGCGCCAGCAGCGGGACAGGGAGGTCTGCTACTAATGAAAAACTGTTTTTT CASSGTGRSATNEKLFF
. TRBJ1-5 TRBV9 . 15 TGTGCCAGCAGCGTAGGAGGAAACGCCAATCAGCCCCAGCATTTT CASSVGGNANQPQHF
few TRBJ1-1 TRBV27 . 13 TGTGCCAGCAGTTTCGACCGGAGTACTGAAGCTTTCTTT CASSFDRSTEAFF
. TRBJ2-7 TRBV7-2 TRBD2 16 TGTGCCAGCAGCTCCGGGACTAGCGGCGCCCCCTACGAGCAGTACTTC CASSSGTSGAPYEQYF
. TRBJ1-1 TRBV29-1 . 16 TGCAGCGTTGAAGATCGGCCAGGAGGGGTCCGCACTGAAGCTTTCTTT CSVEDRPGGVRTEAFF
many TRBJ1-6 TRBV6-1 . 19 TGTGCCAGCAGTGGACCGGCGGGGCGAATAAGATCCTATAATTCACCCCTCCACTTT CASSGPAGRIRSYNSPLHF
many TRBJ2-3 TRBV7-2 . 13 TGTGCCAGCAGCTCCCAGGGCACAGATACGCAGTATTTT CASSSQGTDTQYF